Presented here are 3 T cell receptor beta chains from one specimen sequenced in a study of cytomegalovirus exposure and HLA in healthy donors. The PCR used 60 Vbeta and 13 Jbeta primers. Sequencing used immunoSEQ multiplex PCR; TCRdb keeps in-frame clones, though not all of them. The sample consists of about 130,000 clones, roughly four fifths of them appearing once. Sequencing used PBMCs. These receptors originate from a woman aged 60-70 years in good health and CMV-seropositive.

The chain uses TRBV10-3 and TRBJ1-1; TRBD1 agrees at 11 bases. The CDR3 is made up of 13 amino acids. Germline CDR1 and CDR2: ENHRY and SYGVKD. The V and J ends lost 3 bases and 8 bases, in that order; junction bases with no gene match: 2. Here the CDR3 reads CAISEGQGAEAFF. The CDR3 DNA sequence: TGTGCCATCAGTGAAGGACAGGGGGCGGAAGCTTTCTTT.

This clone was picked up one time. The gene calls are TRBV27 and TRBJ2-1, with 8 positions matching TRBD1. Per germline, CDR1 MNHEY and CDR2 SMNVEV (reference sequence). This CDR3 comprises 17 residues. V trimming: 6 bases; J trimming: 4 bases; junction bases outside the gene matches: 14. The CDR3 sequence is CASRPLSGTGYYNEQFF. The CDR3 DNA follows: TGTGCCAGCAGACCACTCTCCGGGACAGGTTATTACAATGAGCAGTTCTTC.

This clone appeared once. CDR3: CASSRGGGSGNTIYF. The DNA of the CDR3 is TGTGCCAGCAGCCGAGGCGGGGGCTCTGGAAACACCATATATTTT. The chain recombines TRBV5-8 with TRBJ1-3; possibly TRBD1 for D (5 bases). CDR1 and CDR2 from the germline V gene are SGHTS and YDEGEE. Trimming stripped 4 bases from V and 0 bases from J, with 11 bases between. The CDR3 extends over 15 amino acids.